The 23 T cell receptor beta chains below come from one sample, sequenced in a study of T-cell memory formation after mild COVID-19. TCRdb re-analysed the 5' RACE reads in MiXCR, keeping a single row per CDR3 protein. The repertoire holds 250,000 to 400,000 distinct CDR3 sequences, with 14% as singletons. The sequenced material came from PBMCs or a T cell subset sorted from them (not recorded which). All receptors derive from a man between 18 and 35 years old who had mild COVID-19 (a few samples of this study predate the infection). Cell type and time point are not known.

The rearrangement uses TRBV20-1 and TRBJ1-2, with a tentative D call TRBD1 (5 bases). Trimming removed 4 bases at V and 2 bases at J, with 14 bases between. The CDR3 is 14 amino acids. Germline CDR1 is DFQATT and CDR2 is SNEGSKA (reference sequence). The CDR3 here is CSATWTRENYGYTF. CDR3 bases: TGCAGTGCTACTTGGACAAGGGAGAACTATGGCTACACCTTC.

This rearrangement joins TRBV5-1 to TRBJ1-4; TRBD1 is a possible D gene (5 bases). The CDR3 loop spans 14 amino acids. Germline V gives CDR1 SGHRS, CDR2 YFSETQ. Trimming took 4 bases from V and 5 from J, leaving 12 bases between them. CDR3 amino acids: CASSPTQGNEKLFF. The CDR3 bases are TGCGCCAGCAGCCCGACCCAGGGAAATGAAAAACTGTTTTTT.

The CDR3 here is CASSYVQYNEQFF. The CDR3 DNA reads as TGTGCCAGCAGTTATGTACAGTACAATGAGCAGTTCTTC. V gene TRBV12-3 or TRBV12-4 combines with J gene TRBJ2-1; no definite D call. Trimming left V 4 bases short and J 4 bases short, with 8 bases between. This CDR3 has 13 amino acids.

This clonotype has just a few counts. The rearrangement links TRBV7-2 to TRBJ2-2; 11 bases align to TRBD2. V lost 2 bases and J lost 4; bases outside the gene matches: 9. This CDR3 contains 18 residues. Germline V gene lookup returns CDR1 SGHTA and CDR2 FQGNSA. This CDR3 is CASSLFSTGLAGTGELFF. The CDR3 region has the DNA TGTGCCAGCAGCTTATTTTCCACCGGACTAGCGGGCACCGGGGAGCTGTTTTTT.

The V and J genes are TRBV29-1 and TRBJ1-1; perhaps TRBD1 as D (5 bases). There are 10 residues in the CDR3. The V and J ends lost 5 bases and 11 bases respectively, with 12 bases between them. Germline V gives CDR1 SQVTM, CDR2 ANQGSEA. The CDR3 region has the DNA TGCAGCGTTTTTCAGGGTGCCGCTTTCTTT. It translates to CSVFQGAAFF.

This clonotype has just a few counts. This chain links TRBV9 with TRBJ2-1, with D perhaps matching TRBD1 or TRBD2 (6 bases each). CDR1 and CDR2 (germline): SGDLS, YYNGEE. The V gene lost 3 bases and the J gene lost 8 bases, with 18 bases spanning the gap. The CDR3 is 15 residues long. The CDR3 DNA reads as TGTGCCAGCAGCGGGGGGGCCTCCAGTGTCGATGAGCAGTTCTTC. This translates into CASSGGASSVDEQFF.

The CDR3 sequence: CSVRAGDTQYF. Written as DNA, the CDR3 is TGCAGTGTCCGAGCTGGGGATACGCAGTATTTT. J is TRBJ2-3 and V is TRBV20-1; D ambiguous. Trimming removed 7 bases from V and 6 bases from J, with 11 bases in between. The CDR3 loop spans 11 amino acids. Germline CDR1 and CDR2: DFQATT and SNEGSKA (reference sequence).

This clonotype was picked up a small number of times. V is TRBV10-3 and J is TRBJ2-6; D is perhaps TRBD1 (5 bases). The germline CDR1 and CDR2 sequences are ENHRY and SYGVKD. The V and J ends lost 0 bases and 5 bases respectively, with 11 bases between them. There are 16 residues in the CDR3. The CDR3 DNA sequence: TGTGCCATCAGTGAGTCTCTTGCGGACAGGGCCAACGTCCTGACTTTC. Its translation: CAISESLADRANVLTF.

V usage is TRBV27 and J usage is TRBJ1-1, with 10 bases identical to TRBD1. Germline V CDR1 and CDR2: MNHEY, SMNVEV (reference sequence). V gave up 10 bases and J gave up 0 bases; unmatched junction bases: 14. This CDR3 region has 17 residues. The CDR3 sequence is CATRRLTGGKLNTEAFF. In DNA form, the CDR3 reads TGTGCCACCCGAAGATTGACAGGGGGCAAATTGAACACTGAAGCTTTCTTT.

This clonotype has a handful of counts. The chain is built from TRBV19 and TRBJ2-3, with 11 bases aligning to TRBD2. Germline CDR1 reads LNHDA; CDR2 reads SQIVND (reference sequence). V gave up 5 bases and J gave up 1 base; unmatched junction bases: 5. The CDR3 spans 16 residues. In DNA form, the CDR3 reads TGTGCCAGTAGTCCCGTACTAGCGGGGGGCACAGATACGCAGTATTTT. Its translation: CASSPVLAGGTDTQYF.

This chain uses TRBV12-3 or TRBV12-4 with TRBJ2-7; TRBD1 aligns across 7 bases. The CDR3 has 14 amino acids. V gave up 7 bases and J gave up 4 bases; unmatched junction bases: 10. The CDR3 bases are TGTGCCAGCACGTCAAACAGGGGAGATTACGAGCAGTACGTC. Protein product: CASTSNRGDYEQYV.

CDR3 DNA sequence: TGTGCCTGGAGCTTTATGGCGGATACGCAGTATTTT. Protein: CAWSFMADTQYF. V gene TRBV30 combines with J gene TRBJ2-3; D is unclear. CDR1 and CDR2 (germline): GTSNPN, SVGIG (reference sequence). The V and J ends lost 3 bases and 6 bases respectively, with 10 bases between them. The CDR3 spans 12 residues. Variable domain in full (rest from reference TRBV30 and TRBJ2-3): SQTIHQWPATLVQPVGSPLSLECTVEGTSNPNLYWYRQAAGRGLQLLFYSVGIGQISSEVPQNLSASRPQDRQFILSSKKLLLSDSGFYLCAWSFMADTQYFGPGTRLTVL.

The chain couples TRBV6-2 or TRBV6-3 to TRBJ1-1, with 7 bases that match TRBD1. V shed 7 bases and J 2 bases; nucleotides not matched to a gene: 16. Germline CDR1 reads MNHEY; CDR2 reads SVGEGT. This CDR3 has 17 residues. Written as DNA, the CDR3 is TGTGCCAGCAACCAACCGGGACAGAGAGTATTTAACACTGAAGCTTTCTTT. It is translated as CASNQPGQRVFNTEAFF.

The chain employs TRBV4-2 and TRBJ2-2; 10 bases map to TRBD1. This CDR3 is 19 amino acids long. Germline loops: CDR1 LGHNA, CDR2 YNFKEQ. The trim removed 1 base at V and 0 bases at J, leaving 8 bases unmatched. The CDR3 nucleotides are TGTGCCAGCAGCCAAGGGCGGGGACAGGGGTATGCGAACACCGGGGAGCTGTTTTTT. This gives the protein CASSQGRGQGYANTGELFF.

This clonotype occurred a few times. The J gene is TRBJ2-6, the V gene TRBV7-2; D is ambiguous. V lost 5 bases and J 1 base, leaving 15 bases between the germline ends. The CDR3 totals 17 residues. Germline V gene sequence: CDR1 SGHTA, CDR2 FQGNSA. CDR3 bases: TGTGCCAGCAGCCCAGACACCGGATCTTCTGGGGCCAACGTCCTGACTTTC. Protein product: CASSPDTGSSGANVLTF.

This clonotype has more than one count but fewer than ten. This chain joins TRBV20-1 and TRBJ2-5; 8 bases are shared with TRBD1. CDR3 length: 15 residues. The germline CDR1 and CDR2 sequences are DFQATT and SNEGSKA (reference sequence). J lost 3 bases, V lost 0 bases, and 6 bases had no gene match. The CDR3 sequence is CSARDPVTGEETQYF. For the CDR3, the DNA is TGCAGTGCTAGAGATCCGGTGACAGGGGAAGAGACCCAGTACTTC.

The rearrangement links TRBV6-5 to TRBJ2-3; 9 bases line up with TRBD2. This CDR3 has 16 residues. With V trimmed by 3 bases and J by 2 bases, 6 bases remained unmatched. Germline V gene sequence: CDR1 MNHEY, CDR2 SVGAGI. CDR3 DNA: TGTGCCAGCAGTTATTGGCTAGCGGGGCCCACAGATACGCAGTATTTT. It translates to CASSYWLAGPTDTQYF.

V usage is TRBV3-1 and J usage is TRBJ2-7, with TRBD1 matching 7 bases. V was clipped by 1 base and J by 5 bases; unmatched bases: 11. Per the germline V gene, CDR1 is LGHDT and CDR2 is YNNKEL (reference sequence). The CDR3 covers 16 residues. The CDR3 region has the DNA TGTGCCAGCAGCCAAGGGGGCTCAGGGGGTCCTCACGAGCAGTACGTC. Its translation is CASSQGGSGGPHEQYV.

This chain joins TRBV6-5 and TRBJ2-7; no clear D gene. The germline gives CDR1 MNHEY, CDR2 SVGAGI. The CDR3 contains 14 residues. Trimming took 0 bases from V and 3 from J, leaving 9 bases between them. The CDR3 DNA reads TGTGCCAGCAGTTACTCGCCAGGCAGCTACGAGCAGTACGTC. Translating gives CASSYSPGSYEQYV.

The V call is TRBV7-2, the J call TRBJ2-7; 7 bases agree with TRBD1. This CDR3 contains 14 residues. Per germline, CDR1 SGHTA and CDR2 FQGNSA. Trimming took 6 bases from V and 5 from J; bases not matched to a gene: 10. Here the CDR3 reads CASSSDRASHEQYV. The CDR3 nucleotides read TGTGCCAGCAGTTCCGACAGGGCTTCGCACGAGCAGTACGTC.

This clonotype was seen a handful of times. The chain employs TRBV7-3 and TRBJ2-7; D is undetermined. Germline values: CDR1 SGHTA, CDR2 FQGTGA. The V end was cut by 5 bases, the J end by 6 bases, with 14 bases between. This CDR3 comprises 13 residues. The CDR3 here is CASSPGLSSEQYF. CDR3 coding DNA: TGTGCCAGCAGCCCCGGGCTATCGTCCGAGCAGTACTTC.

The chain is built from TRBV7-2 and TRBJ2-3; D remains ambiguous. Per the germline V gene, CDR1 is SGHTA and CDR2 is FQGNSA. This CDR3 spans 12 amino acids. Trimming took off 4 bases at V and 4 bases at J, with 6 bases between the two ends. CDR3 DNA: TGTGCCAGCAGCTGGAGTGCAGATACGCAGTATTTT. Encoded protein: CASSWSADTQYF.

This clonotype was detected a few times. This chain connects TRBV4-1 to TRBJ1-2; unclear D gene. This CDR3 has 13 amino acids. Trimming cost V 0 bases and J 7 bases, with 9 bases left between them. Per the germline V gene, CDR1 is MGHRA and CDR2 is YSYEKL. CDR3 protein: CASSQDRATGYTF. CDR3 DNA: TGCGCCAGCAGCCAAGATCGCGCTACTGGCTACACCTTC.